These 30 T cell receptor beta chains were all obtained from the same sample, sequenced in a study of glioma-infiltrating T cells after dendritic cell vaccination. Some clones are missing from TCRdb's copy, which holds only in-frame ones; the method was immunoSEQ multiplex PCR. The data contain 99,000 or so clones, nearly 90% of them seen just once; the ten biggest clones take up roughly 3%. Time point of the sample: after dendritic cell vaccination, including at tumor progression/relapse. Here the sequenced sample was blood, taken after dendritic cell vaccination. All receptors come from a human donor with glioblastoma.

The V and J genes are TRBV6-5 and TRBJ2-3; TRBD2 agrees at 10 bases. The CDR3 length is 15 residues. Germline V CDR1 and CDR2: MNHEY, SVGAGI. The V gene end was trimmed by 2 bases and the J gene end by 6 bases; junction bases not matched to a gene: 5. Here the CDR3 reads CASSYKRGGSDTQYF. CDR3 nucleotides: TGTGCCAGCAGTTACAAGCGGGGGGGCTCCGATACGCAGTATTTT.

The CDR3 DNA follows: TGTGCCAGCAGTTTATCCCCCGCGGGAGGCCTTTCCGAGCAGTACTTC. Translation: CASSLSPAGGLSEQYF. The chain uses TRBV27 and TRBJ2-7, with 8 bases aligning to TRBD2. The CDR3 is 16 residues long. J lost 6 bases, V lost 0 bases, and 10 bases had no gene match. Germline V lookup: CDR1 MNHEY, CDR2 SMNVEV (reference sequence).

The chain recombines TRBV10-3 with TRBJ2-5, with TRBD2 matching 9 bases. Germline loops: CDR1 ENHRY, CDR2 SYGVKD. The V gene end was trimmed by 7 bases and the J gene end by 5 bases; junction bases not matched to a gene: 8. This CDR3 has 14 residues. DNA of the CDR3: TGTGCCATCAATAGCGGGGGAGTTTTGGAGACCCAGTACTTC. Translation gives CAINSGGVLETQYF.

This clone was observed a single time. Here the CDR3 reads CASATSGRAIGEQYF. CDR3 nucleotide sequence: TGTGCCAGTGCTACTAGCGGGAGGGCCATCGGGGAGCAGTACTTC. The rearrangement links TRBV25-1 to TRBJ2-7; 13 nucleotides align to TRBD2. V shed 9 bases, J shed 7 bases, and the junction held 12 bases outside the gene matches. The CDR3 totals 15 residues. Germline CDR1 MGHDK, CDR2 SYGVNS.

This sequence joins TRBV7-2 and TRBJ1-1; a possible D gene is TRBD1 (6 bases). The CDR3 covers 15 residues. Germline-derived CDR1 and CDR2 are SGHTA and FQGNSA. Trimming took 4 bases from V and 4 from J, leaving 16 bases between them. The CDR3 DNA reads as TGTGCCAGCAGCTCCCGCAGGGGTTATGGCACTGAAGCTTTCTTT. It translates to CASSSRRGYGTEAFF.

This clone was picked up one time. The genes are TRBV9 and TRBJ2-7; no clear D gene. CDR3 length: 13 amino acids. The germline CDR1 and CDR2 sequences are SGDLS and YYNGEE. Trimming pared 2 bases from V and 1 base from J, leaving 7 bases between. The CDR3 DNA reads TGTGCCAGCAGCGTGAGAATTTCCTACGAGCAGTACTTC. It is translated as CASSVRISYEQYF. The variable domain in full, with the rest retrieved from reference TRBV9 and TRBJ2-7, is DSGVTQTPKHLITATGQRVTLRCSPRSGDLSVYWYQQSLDQGLQFLIQYYNGEERAKGNILERFSAQQFPDLHSELNLSSLELGDSALYFCASSVRISYEQYFGPGTRLTVT.

This chain joins TRBV30 and TRBJ2-5, with 9 bases that match TRBD1. CDR1 GTSNPN and CDR2 SVGIG come from the germline V gene (reference sequence). The CDR3 sequence is 16 residues long. Trimming at V came to 1 base and at J to 3 bases, leaving 9 bases not matched to a gene. The CDR3 is CAWSEPYRGRKETQYF. In nucleotides, the CDR3 is TGTGCCTGGAGTGAGCCATACAGGGGGCGGAAAGAGACCCAGTACTTC.

V is TRBV5-1 and J is TRBJ1-6, with D possibly matching TRBD1 (5 bases). This CDR3 is built from 15 residues. Germline CDR1 SGHRS, CDR2 YFSETQ. Trimming shortened V by 4 bases and J by 9 bases, and 17 bases separated the two germline ends. CDR3 coding DNA: TGCGCCAGCAGCCTGACTGGGCAGGGAAGTTCACCCCTCCACTTT. It encodes CASSLTGQGSSPLHF.

The chain employs TRBV12-5 and TRBJ2-7; TRBD1 matches 8 bases. The CDR3 has 16 residues. V gave up 1 base and J gave up 1 base; unmatched junction bases: 6. Germline V gene lookup returns CDR1 LGHNT and CDR2 FRNRAP. The DNA for the CDR3 is TGTGCTAGTGGTTTGGGGGGCAGGGGGCCTTCCTACGAGCAGTACTTC. Protein product: CASGLGGRGPSYEQYF.

This chain uses TRBV18 with TRBJ1-1; a weak D match, TRBD1 (5 bases). Germline V CDR1 and CDR2: KGHSH, LQKENI. V was trimmed by 6 bases and J by 4 bases, leaving 9 bases between them. The CDR3 extends over 12 amino acids. The CDR3 DNA sequence: TGTGCCAGCTCGCTAGGGGTCACTGAAGCTTTCTTT. It yields the protein CASSLGVTEAFF.

The CDR3 DNA is TGCAGCGGGTGGTTGGGGGGTGAGACCCAGTACTTC. It yields the protein CSGWLGGETQYF. The chain carries TRBV29-1 and TRBJ2-5; a possible D gene is TRBD2 (6 bases). Germline V gene sequence: CDR1 SQVTM, CDR2 ANQGSEA. CDR3 length: 12 residues. V was trimmed by 7 bases and J by 5 bases, leaving 14 bases between them.

This clone was picked up one time. The chain has TRBV5-1 and TRBJ2-2, with 13 nucleotides matching TRBD2. J gave up 5 bases and V 5 bases, and 6 bases lay outside the gene matches. Per the germline V gene, CDR1 is SGHRS and CDR2 is YFSETQ. The CDR3 length is 16 residues. The CDR3 sequence: CASRAGTSGNTGELFF. The CDR3 nucleotides are TGCGCCAGCAGAGCCGGGACTAGCGGGAATACCGGGGAGCTGTTTTTT.

This clone was seen only a few times. This sequence joins TRBV4-1 and TRBJ2-3; TRBD2 matches at 7 bases. Trimming took 0 bases from V and 6 from J; bases not matched to a gene: 15. Germline V gene data show CDR1 as MGHRA and CDR2 as YSYEKL. The CDR3 runs 18 residues. Here the CDR3 reads CASSQDLNGASGSDTQYF. CDR3 coding DNA: TGCGCCAGCAGCCAAGATTTAAATGGGGCTAGCGGATCCGATACGCAGTATTTT.

The J gene is TRBJ2-5, the V gene TRBV7-3; D might be TRBD1 (6 bases). There are 14 residues in the CDR3. V dropped 0 bases and J dropped 5 bases, with 10 bases sitting between them. Germline V CDR1 and CDR2: SGHTA, FQGTGA. The CDR3 coding sequence is TGTGCCAGCAGCTTAACAGGGGGAGTGGAGACCCAGTACTTC. Translation gives CASSLTGGVETQYF. Looking up the rest from reference TRBV7-3 and TRBJ2-5 gives the full variable domain: GAGVSQTPSNKVTEKGKYVELRCDPISGHTALYWYRQSLGQGPEFLIYFQGTGAADDSGLPNDRFFAVRPEGSVSTLKIQRTERGDSAVYLCASSLTGGVETQYFGPGTRLLVL.

The V gene is TRBV25-1, the J gene TRBJ1-3, with 7 positions matching TRBD1. The V gene's germline CDR1 is MGHDK and CDR2 SYGVNS. V shed 7 bases, J shed 9 bases, and the junction held 3 bases outside the gene matches. This CDR3 is 11 amino acids long. CDR3 amino acids: CASKQGPTIYF. CDR3 bases: TGTGCCAGCAAACAGGGGCCCACCATATATTTT.

The chain has TRBV7-9 and TRBJ2-2, with TRBD1 matching over 8 bases. The CDR3 runs to 19 residues. Germline V gene lookup returns CDR1 SEHNR and CDR2 FQNEAQ (reference sequence). With V trimmed by 6 bases and J by 2 bases, 17 bases remained unmatched. This chain's CDR3 is CASSTKFVSGQDNTGELFF. The CDR3 region has the DNA TGTGCCAGCAGTACGAAATTTGTATCGGGACAGGACAACACCGGGGAGCTGTTTTTT.

The chain is built from TRBV10-3 and TRBJ1-2; 8 bases are a match to TRBD1. CDR3 size: 14 residues. J was trimmed by 7 bases and V by 6 bases; bases with no gene match: 10. The germline V gene encodes CDR1 ENHRY and CDR2 SYGVKD. The CDR3 region has the DNA TGTGCCATCAGCACAGAGACAGGGGCAAGTGGCTACACCTTC. It translates to CAISTETGASGYTF.

The chain is built from TRBV2 and TRBJ2-2, with D possibly matching TRBD2 (6 bases). Germline-derived CDR1 and CDR2 are SNHLY and FYNNEI. The V end lost 10 bases, the J end lost 6 bases, and 12 bases lay between the germline ends. CDR3 length equals 12 residues. The CDR3 sequence is CATSSAAGELFF. CDR3 nucleotides: TGTGCCACCTCTAGCGCCGCCGGGGAGCTGTTTTTT.

The chain is built from TRBV25-1 and TRBJ2-7; 9 bases agree with TRBD2. CDR3 length: 13 residues. Germline V CDR1 and CDR2: MGHDK, SYGVNS. The J segment lost 1 base and the V segment lost 6 bases, leaving 1 base of the junction unmatched. CDR3 region: CASRTSGSYEQYF. CDR3 bases: TGTGCCAGCAGGACTAGCGGTTCCTACGAGCAGTACTTC.

This chain uses TRBV27 with TRBJ2-5; 11 nucleotides align to TRBD2. The length of the CDR3 is 17 residues. Per the germline V gene, CDR1 is MNHEY and CDR2 is SMNVEV (reference sequence). Trimming removed 3 bases from V and 0 bases from J; junction bases left unmatched: 6. CDR3 sequence reads: CASSFSRTSGYQETQYF. The CDR3 coding sequence is TGTGCCAGCAGTTTCTCCCGGACTAGCGGGTACCAAGAGACCCAGTACTTC.

The chain joins TRBV5-1 to TRBJ1-4; 7 nucleotides agree with TRBD1. The CDR3 is 15 amino acids. J gave up 7 bases and V 0 bases, and 6 bases lay outside the gene matches. From germline, CDR1 is SGHRS and CDR2 YFSETQ. As DNA, the CDR3 is TGCGCCAGCAGCTTGGACGCAGGGGGTAGTGAAAAACTGTTTTTT. This gives the protein CASSLDAGGSEKLFF. The variable domain in full, with the rest retrieved from reference TRBV5-1 and TRBJ1-4, is KAGVTQTPRYLIKTRGQQVTLSCSPISGHRSVSWYQQTPGQGLQFLFEYFSETQRNKGNFPGRFSGRQFSNSRSEMNVSTLELGDSALYLCASSLDAGGSEKLFFGSGTQLSVL.

The sample holds one count of this clone. The rearrangement joins TRBV10-1 to TRBJ2-7; weak D call: TRBD2 (5 bases). The germline V gene has CDR1 WNHNN and CDR2 SYGVQD (reference sequence). The CDR3 loop spans 14 amino acids. Trimming pared 0 bases from V and 5 bases from J, leaving 11 bases between. This CDR3 is CASSESRGRNEQYF. In DNA, the CDR3 is TGCGCCAGCAGTGAGTCTCGCGGGCGGAACGAGCAGTACTTC.

J is TRBJ2-2 and V is TRBV5-1, with D uncertain. The CDR3 runs to 14 residues. Trimming took 1 base from V and 0 from J, leaving 4 bases between them. Germline V gene lookup returns CDR1 SGHRS and CDR2 YFSETQ. The CDR3 is CASSLNTNTGELFF. Here the CDR3 DNA reads TGCGCCAGCAGCTTGAATACGAACACCGGGGAGCTGTTTTTT.

The chain couples TRBV7-3 to TRBJ2-3; D is perhaps TRBD2 (6 bases). This CDR3 has 12 amino acids. V lost 2 bases and J 10 bases, leaving 10 bases between the germline ends. Germline lookup yields CDR1 SGHTA and CDR2 FQGTGA. In nucleotides, the CDR3 is TGTGCCAGCAGCTTACTCGGGGAGGCGCAGTATTTT. Translation gives CASSLLGEAQYF.

The chain recombines TRBV15 with TRBJ2-7; 9 nucleotides align to TRBD1. The CDR3 is made up of 16 amino acids. Trimming cost V 0 bases and J 5 bases; bases outside gene matches: 8. The germline gives CDR1 LNHNV, CDR2 YYDKDF (reference sequence). The CDR3 coding sequence is TGTGCCACCAGCAGAGATAGAACAGGGGGCATAGACGAGCAGTACTTC. Translating it yields CATSRDRTGGIDEQYF.

This sequence joins TRBV11-3 and TRBJ2-1; 7 nucleotides align to TRBD1. The CDR3 has 14 residues. The V segment lost 3 bases and the J segment 8 bases; nucleotides outside the gene matches: 7. In germline, CDR1 is SGHNT, CDR2 YENEEA. The CDR3 spells CASSFTDRPDEQFF. CDR3 nucleotides: TGTGCCAGCAGCTTCACGGACAGGCCTGATGAGCAGTTCTTC.

The chain carries TRBV7-3 and TRBJ2-3; tentative D call: TRBD1 (5 bases). The germline V gene has CDR1 SGHTA and CDR2 FQGTGA. V was trimmed by 4 bases and J by 1 base, leaving 9 bases between them. CDR3 size: 14 residues. The CDR3 DNA sequence: TGTGCCAGCAGCTCCGGACAAGGCACAGATACGCAGTATTTT. It encodes CASSSGQGTDTQYF.

This clone has a single count. CDR3 protein: CASSLGQGGSETQYF. The DNA of the CDR3 is TGTGCCAGCAGCTTAGGCCAGGGGGGATCGGAGACCCAGTACTTC. The V and J genes are TRBV7-3 and TRBJ2-5; tentative D call: TRBD1 (7 bases). The germline V and J ends were trimmed by 2 bases and 5 bases, with 15 bases remaining between them. Germline V CDR1 and CDR2: SGHTA, FQGTGA. The CDR3 length is 15 residues.

The gene calls are TRBV5-1 and TRBJ2-3; 9 positions agree with TRBD1. CDR3 size: 15 residues. With V trimmed by 5 bases and J by 3 bases, 7 bases remained unmatched. Germline CDR1 and CDR2: SGHRS and YFSETQ. The chain's CDR3 is CASRTEGTGTDTQYF. CDR3 sequence (DNA): TGCGCCAGCAGGACGGAGGGGACAGGGACAGATACGCAGTATTTT.

The count of this clone is one. The V call is TRBV27, the J call TRBJ2-5; tentatively, D is TRBD1 (6 bases). V lost 6 bases to trimming and J lost 3 bases, with 11 bases between them. The germline gives CDR1 MNHEY, CDR2 SMNVEV (reference sequence). This CDR3 has 13 residues. The CDR3 here is CASRTQGEETQYF. CDR3 coding DNA: TGTGCCAGCAGGACACAGGGAGAAGAGACCCAGTACTTC.